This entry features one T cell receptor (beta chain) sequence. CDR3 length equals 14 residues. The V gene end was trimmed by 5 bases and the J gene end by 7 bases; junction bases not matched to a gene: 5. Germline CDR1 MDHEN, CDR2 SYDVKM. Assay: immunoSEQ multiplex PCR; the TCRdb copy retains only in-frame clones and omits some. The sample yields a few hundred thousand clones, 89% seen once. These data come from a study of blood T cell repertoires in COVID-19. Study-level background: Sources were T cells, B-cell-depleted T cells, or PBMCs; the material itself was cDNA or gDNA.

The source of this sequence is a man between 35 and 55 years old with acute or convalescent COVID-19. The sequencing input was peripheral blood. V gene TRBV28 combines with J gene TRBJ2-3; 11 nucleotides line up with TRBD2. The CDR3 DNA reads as TGTGCCAGCAGTGGTAGCGGGAGGGGAAATACGCAGTATTTT. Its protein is CASSGSGRGNTQYF. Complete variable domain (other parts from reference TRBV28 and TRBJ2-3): DVKVTQSSRYLVKRTGEKVFLECVQDMDHENMFWYRQDPGLGLRLIYFSYDVKMKEKGDIPEGYSVSREKKERFSLILESASTNQTSMYLCASSGSGRGNTQYFGPGTRLTVL.